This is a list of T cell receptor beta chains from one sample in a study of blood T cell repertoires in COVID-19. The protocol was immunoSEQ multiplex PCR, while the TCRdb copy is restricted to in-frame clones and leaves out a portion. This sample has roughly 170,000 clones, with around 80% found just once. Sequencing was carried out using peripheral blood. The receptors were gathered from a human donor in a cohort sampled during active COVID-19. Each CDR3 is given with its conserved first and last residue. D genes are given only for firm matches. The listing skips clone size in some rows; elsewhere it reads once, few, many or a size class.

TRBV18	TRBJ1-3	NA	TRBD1	TGTGCCAGCTCACCAACCGGGACAGGGAGCTCTGGAAACACCATATATTTT	CASSPTGTGSSGNTIYF
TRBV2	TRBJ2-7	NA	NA	TGTGCCAGCAAGGAGGCCCTTACGAACTTTCGATACGAGCAGTACTTC	CASKEALTNFRYEQYF
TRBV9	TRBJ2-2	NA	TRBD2	TGTGCCAGCAGCGCCTACCCGGGACTAGAGGTCCCCGGGGAGCTGTTTTTT	CASSAYPGLEVPGELFF
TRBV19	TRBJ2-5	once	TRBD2	TGTGCCAGTAGCACGGGACTAGCGGGGGGACGCACGGAGACCCAGTACTTC	CASSTGLAGGRTETQYF
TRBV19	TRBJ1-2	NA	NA	TGTGCCAGTAGTACGACAGTGAACTATGGCTACACCTTC	CASSTTVNYGYTF
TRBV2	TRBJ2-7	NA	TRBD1	TGTGCCAGCAGTCCCCTGGCGGGACAGGGGAGATACGAGCAGTACTTC	CASSPLAGQGRYEQYF
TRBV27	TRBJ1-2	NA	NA	TGTGCCAGCAGTTCGGGGTGGGACTATGGCTACACCTTC	CASSSGWDYGYTF
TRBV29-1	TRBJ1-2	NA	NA	TGCAGCGTTGGAATTGGGCAGGGGAGAGGTGGCTACACCTTC	CSVGIGQGRGGYTF
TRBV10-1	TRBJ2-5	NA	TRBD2	TGCGCCAGCAGCCGGGGATTTGGGGGGGGTAGTAGCGGAGAGACCCAGTACTTC	CASSRGFGGGSSGETQYF
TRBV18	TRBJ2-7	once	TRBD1	TGTGCCAGCTCACCATCGGGACAGGGTCGTCGCGAGCAGTACTTC	CASSPSGQGRREQYF
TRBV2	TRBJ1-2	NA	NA	TGTGCCAGCAGTGCCCAGGGTGGAAACTATGGCTACACCTTC	CASSAQGGNYGYTF
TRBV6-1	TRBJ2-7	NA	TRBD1	TGTGCCAGCAGTGGTGTTACCGGGACAGCAAGCTACGAGCAGTACTTC	CASSGVTGTASYEQYF
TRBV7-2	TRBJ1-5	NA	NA	TGTGCCAGCAGCTTTAACTGGGAGGGCAATCAGCCCCAGCATTTT	CASSFNWEGNQPQHF
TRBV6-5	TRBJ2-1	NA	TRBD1	TGTGCCAGCAGTTACTCGACAGGGCAGGTCGGGGAGCAGTTCTTC	CASSYSTGQVGEQFF
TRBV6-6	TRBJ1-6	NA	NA	TGTGCCAGCAGGAGAGGGGGGGAAAATTCACCCCTCCACTTT	CASRRGGENSPLHF
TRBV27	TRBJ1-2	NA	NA	TGTGCCAGCAGTTTAGGGCAGGGCCGGGGGGGAAGCTATGGCTACACCTTC	CASSLGQGRGGSYGYTF
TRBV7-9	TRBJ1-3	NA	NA	TGTGCCAGCAGCTGGAGCACGGGAAGAAACACCATATATTTT	CASSWSTGRNTIYF
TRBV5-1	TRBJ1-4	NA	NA	TGCGCCAGCAGCTTGGAGACAGGAGAAAAACTGTTTTTT	CASSLETGEKLFF
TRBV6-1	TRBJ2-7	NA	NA	TGTGCCAGCAGTGAACTTTACGAGCAGTACTTC	CASSELYEQYF
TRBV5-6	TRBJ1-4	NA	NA	TGTGCCAGCAGCCCGATAGGAGGGCGAACTAATGAAAAACTGTTTTTT	CASSPIGGRTNEKLFF
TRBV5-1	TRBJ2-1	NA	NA	TGCGCCAGCAGCTTGGTGGCGGGACCTAACAATGAGCAGTTCTTC	CASSLVAGPNNEQFF
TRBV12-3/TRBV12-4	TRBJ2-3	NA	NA	TGTGCCAGCAGACCCCGACAGGCAGATACGCAGTATTTT	CASRPRQADTQYF
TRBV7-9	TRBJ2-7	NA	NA	TGTGCCAGCAGCTTAAGGGGGTACGAGCAGTACTTC	CASSLRGYEQYF
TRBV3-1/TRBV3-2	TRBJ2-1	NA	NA	TGTGCCAGCAGGATGACAGTGAACTCCTACAATGAGCAGTTCTTC	CASRMTVNSYNEQFF
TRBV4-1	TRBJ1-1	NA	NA	TGCGCCAGCAGCCCGCAGGGGTACACTGAAGCTTTCTTT	CASSPQGYTEAFF
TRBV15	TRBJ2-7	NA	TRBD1	TGTGCCACCAGCAGGGACAGGGAAGACGAGCAGTACTTC	CATSRDREDEQYF
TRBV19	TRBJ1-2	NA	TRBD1	TGTGCCAGTAGTACACGGACAGGGGGAAACTATGGCTACACCTTC	CASSTRTGGNYGYTF
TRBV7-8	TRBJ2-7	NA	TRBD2	TGTGCCAGCAGCCCCGGGGGGGCCCTTAACTACGAGCAGTACTTC	CASSPGGALNYEQYF
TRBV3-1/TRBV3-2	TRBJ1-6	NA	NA	TGTGCCAGCAGCCAAGGGAAAGGGGCTGGCTCACCCCTCCACTTT	CASSQGKGAGSPLHF
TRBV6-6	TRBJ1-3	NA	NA	TGTGCCAGCAGCAAGGACTCTGGCGGAAACACCATATATTTT	CASSKDSGGNTIYF
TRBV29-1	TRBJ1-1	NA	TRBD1	TGCAGCGTTGACCACAGGGGACCCGAAGCTTTCTTT	CSVDHRGPEAFF
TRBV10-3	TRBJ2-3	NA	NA	TGTGCCATCAACTCGGGACTGGCTATAGATACGCAGTATTTT	CAINSGLAIDTQYF
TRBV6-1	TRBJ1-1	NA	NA	TGTGCCAGCAGTGAAGCACACAGGCGAGGGAACACTGAAGCTTTCTTT	CASSEAHRRGNTEAFF
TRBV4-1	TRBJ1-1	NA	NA	TGCGCCAGCAGCCAAGCGGACAAACGTGAAGCTTTCTTT	CASSQADKREAFF
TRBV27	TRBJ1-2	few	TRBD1	TGTGCCAGCAGTTTAGGACAGGGGGATGGCTACACCTTC	CASSLGQGDGYTF
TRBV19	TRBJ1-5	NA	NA	TGTGCCAGTAGTATTAGGGGTATGGGTCAGCCCCAGCATTTT	CASSIRGMGQPQHF
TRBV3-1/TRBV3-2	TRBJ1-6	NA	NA	TGTGCCAGCAGCCAAGATACGACAGGCTCTTCACCCCTCCACTTT	CASSQDTTGSSPLHF
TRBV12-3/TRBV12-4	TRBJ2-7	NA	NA	TGTGCCAGCAGTTTAGCCTCTAGGGGGGAGCAGTACTTC	CASSLASRGEQYF
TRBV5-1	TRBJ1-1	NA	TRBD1	TGCGCCAGCACCAAGACAGGGGGGAACACTGAAGCTTTCTTT	CASTKTGGNTEAFF
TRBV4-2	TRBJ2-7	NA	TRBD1	TGTGCCAGCAGCCCCGGGACAGCACAGTACTTC	CASSPGTAQYF
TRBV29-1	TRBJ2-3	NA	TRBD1	TGCAGCGTTGCCAGGACAGGGGCGATCACAGATACGCAGTATTTT	CSVARTGAITDTQYF
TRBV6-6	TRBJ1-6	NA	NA	TGTGCCAGCAGTCCCAGGGGAAGGGATAATTCACCCCTCCACTTT	CASSPRGRDNSPLHF
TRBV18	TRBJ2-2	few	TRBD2	TGTGCCAGCTCTCGCGCGGGGGGACTGAACACCGGGGAGCTGTTTTTT	CASSRAGGLNTGELFF
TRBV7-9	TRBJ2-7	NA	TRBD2	TGTGCCAGCAGCTTATTAGCGGGGGATTCCTACGAGCAGTACTTC	CASSLLAGDSYEQYF
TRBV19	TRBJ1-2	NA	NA	TGTGCCAGTAGTATGGGCACAGGGAGAGGCTATGGCTACACCTTC	CASSMGTGRGYGYTF
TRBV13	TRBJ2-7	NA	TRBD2	TGTGCCAGCAGCTTAGGCCGACTAGCGGGGGGCCCCTCCTACGAGCAGTACTTC	CASSLGRLAGGPSYEQYF
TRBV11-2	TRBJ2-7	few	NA	TGTGCCAGCAGCTTGGGCGGGACCTACGAGCAGTACTTC	CASSLGGTYEQYF
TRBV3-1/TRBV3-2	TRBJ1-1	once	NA	TGTGCCAGCAGCCAAGGGGGGAGGGGGTTTGCAGCGAACACTGAAGCTTTCTTT	CASSQGGRGFAANTEAFF
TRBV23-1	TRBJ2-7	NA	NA	TGCGCCAGCAGGGTTACATACTCCTACGAGCAGTACTTC	CASRVTYSYEQYF
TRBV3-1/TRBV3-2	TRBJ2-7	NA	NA	TGTGCCAGCAGCGGGACTGGCGGGCAGTACGAGCAGTACTTC	CASSGTGGQYEQYF
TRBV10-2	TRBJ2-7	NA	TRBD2	TGCGCCAGCAGTAACCCGGGGGGTTTGCGGGAGCAGTACTTC	CASSNPGGLREQYF
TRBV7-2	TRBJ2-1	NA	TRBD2	TGTGCCAGCAGTTACGGACTAGCGGACTACAATGAGCAGTTCTTC	CASSYGLADYNEQFF
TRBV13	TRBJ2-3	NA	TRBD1	TGTGCCAGCAGCTTACCCCCGGGACAGGGGGCAGATACGCAGTATTTT	CASSLPPGQGADTQYF
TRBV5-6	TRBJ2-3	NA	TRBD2	TGTGCCAGCAGCTCCGGACTAGCGGGGGGAATTAGCACAGATACGCAGTATTTT	CASSSGLAGGISTDTQYF
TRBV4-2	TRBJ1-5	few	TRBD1	TGTGCCAGCAGCCGAGAGGGACAGGCCGTGGAGCCCCAGCATTTT	CASSREGQAVEPQHF
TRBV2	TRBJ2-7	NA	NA	TGTGCCAGCAGTGAGGAATTAGCCGACGCCTACGAGCAGTACTTC	CASSEELADAYEQYF
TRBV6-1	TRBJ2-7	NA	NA	TGTGCCAGCAGTGAATGGATAGGGGGGGCGCAATACGAGCAGTACTTC	CASSEWIGGAQYEQYF
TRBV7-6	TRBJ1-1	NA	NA	TGTGCCAGCAGCATCGGCCGGGACACTGAAGCTTTCTTT	CASSIGRDTEAFF
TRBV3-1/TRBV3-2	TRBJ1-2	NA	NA	TGTGCCAGCAGTACCCCGACCGGGGGGCTATATGGCTACACCTTC	CASSTPTGGLYGYTF
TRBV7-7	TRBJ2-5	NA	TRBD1	TGTGCTAGCAGCTTAGGGACAGGATCCCAAGAGACCCAGTACTTC	CASSLGTGSQETQYF